The sequence of this T cell receptor beta chain was determined in a study of T cell responses to AZD1222 COVID-19 vaccine. The table came from immunoSEQ multiplex PCR; TCRdb's copy has only in-frame clones and leaves some out. The table records roughly 110,000 clones, 80% to 90% of them present only once. CDR3 size: 12 residues. The V gene's germline CDR1 is SEHNR and CDR2 FQNEAQ (reference sequence). Trimming left V 5 bases short and J 8 bases short, with 10 bases between. This receptor was identified in an adult in good health. The V call is TRBV7-9, the J call TRBJ2-1; weak D call: TRBD2 (6 bases). This specimen was peripheral blood, taken on day 0 of AZD1222 vaccination. The CDR3 nucleotides are TGTGCCAGCAGCCGGGACTTCGATGAGCAGTTCTTC. Translation gives CASSRDFDEQFF.